This T cell receptor beta chain stems from a study of cytomegalovirus exposure and HLA in healthy donors. Germline V CDR1 and CDR2: ENHRY, SYGVKD. The length of the CDR3 is 14 residues. Trimming removed 10 bases from V and 0 bases from J, with 15 bases in between. The PCR was carried out with 60 Vbeta primers and 13 Jbeta primers. TCRdb's table, derived via immunoSEQ multiplex PCR, lists solely in-frame clones and lacks some. The sample has about 190,000 clones, about 80% seen once. This receptor was taken from a woman aged 18-29 years in good health and CMV-seropositive. This chain connects TRBV10-3 to TRBJ1-1; D not resolved. Sequencing was performed on PBMCs. CDR3 bases: TGTGCCACCGGGGAGTTATTCATGAACACTGAAGCTTTCTTT. It translates to CATGELFMNTEAFF.